The clone carrying this T cell receptor (beta chain) was recorded at least ten times. This record comes from a study of T cells in Graves' hyperthyroidism and ophthalmopathy. Uncontrolled infection, other autoimmune disease, pregnancy or lactation led to exclusion. Germline CDR1 and CDR2: SNHLY and FYNNEI. CDR3 length equals 14 residues. Deletions cut 7 bases from V and 2 bases from J, with 15 bases between. Authors of the study amplified TCR beta CDR3 regions from RNA transcripts. Researchers ran a first-round RT-PCR on the TCR CDR3 using the HTBI primer set. MiXCR, run by TCRdb on the multiplex PCR reads, gives a single entry per CDR3 protein. This sample has around 300,000 distinct CDR3 sequences, with 12% to 15% found just once.

The chain employs TRBV2 and TRBJ2-7; D is perhaps TRBD2 (6 bases). This receptor was obtained from a woman between 40 and 55 years old with Graves' hyperthyroidism. The sample consisted of blood. DNA of the CDR3: TGTGCCAGCAAAGAAGCGGGTCTTACCTACGAGCAGTACTTC. Translated: CASKEAGLTYEQYF.